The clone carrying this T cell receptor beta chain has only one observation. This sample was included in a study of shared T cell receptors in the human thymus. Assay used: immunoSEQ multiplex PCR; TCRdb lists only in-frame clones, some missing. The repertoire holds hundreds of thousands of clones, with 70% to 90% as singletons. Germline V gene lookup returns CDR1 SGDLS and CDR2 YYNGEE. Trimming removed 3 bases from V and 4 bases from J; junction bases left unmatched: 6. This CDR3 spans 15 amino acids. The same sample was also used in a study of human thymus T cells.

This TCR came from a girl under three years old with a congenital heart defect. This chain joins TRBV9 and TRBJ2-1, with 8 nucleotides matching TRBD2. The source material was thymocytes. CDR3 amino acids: CASSAYGGEYNEQFF. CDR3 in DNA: TGTGCCAGCAGCGCTTACGGGGGGGAGTACAATGAGCAGTTCTTC.